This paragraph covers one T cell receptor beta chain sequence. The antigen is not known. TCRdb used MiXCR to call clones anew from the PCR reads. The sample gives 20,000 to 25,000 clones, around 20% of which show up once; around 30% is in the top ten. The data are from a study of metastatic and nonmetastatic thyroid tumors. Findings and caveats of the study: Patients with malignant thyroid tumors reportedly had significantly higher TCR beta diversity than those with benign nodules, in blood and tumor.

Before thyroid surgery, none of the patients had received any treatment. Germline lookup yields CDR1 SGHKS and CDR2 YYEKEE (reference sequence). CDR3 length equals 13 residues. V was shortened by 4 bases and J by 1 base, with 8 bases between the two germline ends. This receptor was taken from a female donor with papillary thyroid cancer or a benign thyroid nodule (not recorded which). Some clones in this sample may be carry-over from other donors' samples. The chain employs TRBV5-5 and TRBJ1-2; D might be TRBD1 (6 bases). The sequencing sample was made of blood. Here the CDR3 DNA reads TGTGCCAGCAGCGGGGGCGATAACTATGGCTACACCTTC. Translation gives CASSGGDNYGYTF.